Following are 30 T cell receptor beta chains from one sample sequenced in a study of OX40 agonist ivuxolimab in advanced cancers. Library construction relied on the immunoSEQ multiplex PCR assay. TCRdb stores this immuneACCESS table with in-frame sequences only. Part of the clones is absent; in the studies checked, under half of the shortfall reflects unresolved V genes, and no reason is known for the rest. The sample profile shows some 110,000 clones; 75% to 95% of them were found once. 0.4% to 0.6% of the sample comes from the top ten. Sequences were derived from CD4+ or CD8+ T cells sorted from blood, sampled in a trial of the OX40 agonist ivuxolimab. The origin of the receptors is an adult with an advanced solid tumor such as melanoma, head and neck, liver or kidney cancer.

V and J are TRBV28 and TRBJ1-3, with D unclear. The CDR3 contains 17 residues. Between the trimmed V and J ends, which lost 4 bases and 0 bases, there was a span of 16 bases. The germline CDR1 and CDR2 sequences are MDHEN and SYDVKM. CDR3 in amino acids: CASSSPGRMSSGNTIYF. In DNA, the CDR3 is TGTGCCAGCAGTTCCCCCGGACGGATGAGCTCTGGAAACACCATATATTTT.

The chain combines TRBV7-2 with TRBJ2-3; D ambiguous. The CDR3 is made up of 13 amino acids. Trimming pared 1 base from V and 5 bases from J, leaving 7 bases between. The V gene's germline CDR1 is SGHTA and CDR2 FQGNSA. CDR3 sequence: CASSLGSLDTQYF. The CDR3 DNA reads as TGTGCCAGCAGCTTAGGTTCCCTAGATACGCAGTATTTT.

The CDR3 protein is CASSQRPGTGRADTQYF. CDR3 nucleotide sequence: TGCGCCAGCAGCCAAAGGCCGGGGACAGGGCGGGCAGATACGCAGTATTTT. The chain joins TRBV4-3 to TRBJ2-3; 9 nucleotides line up with TRBD1. The CDR3 loop spans 17 amino acids. Germline CDR1 LGHNA, CDR2 YSLEER. Trimming cost V 2 bases and J 4 bases; bases outside gene matches: 10.

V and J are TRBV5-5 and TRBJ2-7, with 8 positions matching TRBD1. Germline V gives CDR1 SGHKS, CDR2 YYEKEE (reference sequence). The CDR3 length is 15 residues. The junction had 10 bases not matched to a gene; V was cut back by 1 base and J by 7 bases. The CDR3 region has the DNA TGTGCCAGCAGCTTGCCGCGCCAGGGGGCGGAAGAGCAGTACTTC. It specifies CASSLPRQGAEEQYF.

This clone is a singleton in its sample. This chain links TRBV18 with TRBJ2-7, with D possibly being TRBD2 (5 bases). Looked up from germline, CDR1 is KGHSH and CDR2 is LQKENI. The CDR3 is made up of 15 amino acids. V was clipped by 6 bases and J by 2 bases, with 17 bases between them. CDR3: CASSLWETMAYEQYF. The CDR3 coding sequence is TGTGCCAGCTCGCTTTGGGAGACAATGGCCTACGAGCAGTACTTC.

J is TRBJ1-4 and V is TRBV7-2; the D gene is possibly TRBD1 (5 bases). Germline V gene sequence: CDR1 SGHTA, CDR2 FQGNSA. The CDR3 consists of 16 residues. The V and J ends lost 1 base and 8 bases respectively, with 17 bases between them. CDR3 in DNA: TGTGCCAGCAGCTTAGACAGGTCCCTTAAGCAGGAAAAACTGTTTTTT. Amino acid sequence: CASSLDRSLKQEKLFF. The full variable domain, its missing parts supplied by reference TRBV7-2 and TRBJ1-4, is GAGVSQSPSNKVTEKGKDVELRCDPISGHTALYWYRQSLGQGLEFLIYFQGNSAPDKSGLPSDRFSAERTGGSVSTLTIQRTQQEDSAVYLCASSLDRSLKQEKLFFGSGTQLSVL.

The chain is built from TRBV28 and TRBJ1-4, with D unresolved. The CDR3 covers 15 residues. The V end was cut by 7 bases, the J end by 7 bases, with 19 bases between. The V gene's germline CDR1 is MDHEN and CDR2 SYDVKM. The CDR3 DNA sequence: TGTGCCAGCAATCCGGGGAGTGCCTGGGGTGAAAAACTGTTTTTT. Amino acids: CASNPGSAWGEKLFF.

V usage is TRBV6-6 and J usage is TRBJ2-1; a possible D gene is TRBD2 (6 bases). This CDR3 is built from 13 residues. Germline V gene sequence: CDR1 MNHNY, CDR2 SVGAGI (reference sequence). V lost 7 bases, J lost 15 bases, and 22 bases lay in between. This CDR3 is CASIPEGSSIPFF. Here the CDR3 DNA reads TGTGCCAGCATCCCGGAGGGGAGCAGCATACCGTTCTTC.

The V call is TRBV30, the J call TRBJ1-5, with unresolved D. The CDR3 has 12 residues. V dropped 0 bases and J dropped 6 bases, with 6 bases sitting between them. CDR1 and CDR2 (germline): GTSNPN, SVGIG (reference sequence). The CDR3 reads CAWSVPGQPQHF. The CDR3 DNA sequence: TGTGCCTGGAGTGTACCGGGTCAGCCCCAGCATTTT.

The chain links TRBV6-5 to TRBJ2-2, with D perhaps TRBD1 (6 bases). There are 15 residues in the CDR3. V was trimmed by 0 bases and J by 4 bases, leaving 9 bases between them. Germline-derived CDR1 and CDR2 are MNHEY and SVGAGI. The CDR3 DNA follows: TGTGCCAGCAGTTACTCACAGGGTATCACCGGGGAGCTGTTTTTT. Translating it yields CASSYSQGITGELFF.

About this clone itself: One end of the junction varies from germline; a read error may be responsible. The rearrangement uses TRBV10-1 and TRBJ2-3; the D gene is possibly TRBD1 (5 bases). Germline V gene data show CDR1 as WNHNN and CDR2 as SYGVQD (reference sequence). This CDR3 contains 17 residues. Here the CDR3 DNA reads TGCGCCAGCACTGAGCCCGAGACAGTGCATTGGGGAGATACGCAGTATTTT. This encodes CASTEPETVHWGDTQYF.

The CDR3, as DNA: TGTGCCAGCAGCTTGGGTGTAGGGGGCACTGAAGCTTTCTTT. It specifies CASSLGVGGTEAFF. The J gene is TRBJ1-1, the V gene TRBV5-4, with D possibly being TRBD1 (6 bases). From germline, CDR1 is SGHNT and CDR2 YYREEE (reference sequence). Trimming cost V 0 bases and J 4 bases, with 10 bases left between them. This CDR3 has 14 amino acids.

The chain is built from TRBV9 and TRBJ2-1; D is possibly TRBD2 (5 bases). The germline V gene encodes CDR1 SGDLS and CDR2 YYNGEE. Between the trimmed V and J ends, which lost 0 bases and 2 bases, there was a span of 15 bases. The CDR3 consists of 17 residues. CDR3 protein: CASSVAFPGTAYNEQFF. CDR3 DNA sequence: TGTGCCAGCAGCGTAGCATTTCCGGGAACCGCCTACAATGAGCAGTTCTTC.

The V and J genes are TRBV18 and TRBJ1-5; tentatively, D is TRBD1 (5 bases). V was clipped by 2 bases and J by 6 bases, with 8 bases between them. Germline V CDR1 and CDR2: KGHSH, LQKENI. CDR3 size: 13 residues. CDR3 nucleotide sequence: TGTGCCAGCTCACCAGGGGGTGGTCAGCCCCAGCATTTT. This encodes CASSPGGGQPQHF.

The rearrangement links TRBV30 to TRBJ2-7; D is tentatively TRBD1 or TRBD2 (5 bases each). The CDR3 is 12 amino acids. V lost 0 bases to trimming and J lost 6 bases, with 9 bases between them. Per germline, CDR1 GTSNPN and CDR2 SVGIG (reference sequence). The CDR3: CAWSVPGPEQYF. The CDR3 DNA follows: TGTGCCTGGAGTGTACCGGGGCCCGAGCAGTACTTC.

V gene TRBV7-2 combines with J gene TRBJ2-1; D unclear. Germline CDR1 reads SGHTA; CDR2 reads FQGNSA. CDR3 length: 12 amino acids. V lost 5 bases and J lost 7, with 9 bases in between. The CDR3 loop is CASSPGWNEQFF. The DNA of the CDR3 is TGTGCCAGCAGCCCCGGGTGGAATGAGCAGTTCTTC.

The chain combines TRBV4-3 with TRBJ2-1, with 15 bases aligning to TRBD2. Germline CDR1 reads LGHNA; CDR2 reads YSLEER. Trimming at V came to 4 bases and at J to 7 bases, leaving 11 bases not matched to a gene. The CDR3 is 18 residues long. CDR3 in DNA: TGCGCCAGCAGCCGCGGACTAGCGGGGGGGCCAAGTGGAAATGAGCAGTTCTTC. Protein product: CASSRGLAGGPSGNEQFF.

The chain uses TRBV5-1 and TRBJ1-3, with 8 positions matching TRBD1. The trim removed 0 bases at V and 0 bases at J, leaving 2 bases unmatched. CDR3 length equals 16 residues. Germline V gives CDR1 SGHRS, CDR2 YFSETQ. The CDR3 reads CASSLEDRVSGNTIYF. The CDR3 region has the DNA TGCGCCAGCAGCTTGGAGGACAGGGTCTCTGGAAACACCATATATTTT.

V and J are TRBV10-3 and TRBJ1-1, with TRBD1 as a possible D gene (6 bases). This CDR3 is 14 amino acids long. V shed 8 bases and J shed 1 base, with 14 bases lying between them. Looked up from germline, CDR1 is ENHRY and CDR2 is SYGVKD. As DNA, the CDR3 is TGTGCCATCCGACACTGGGACAAGAACACTGAAGCTTTCTTT. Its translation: CAIRHWDKNTEAFF.

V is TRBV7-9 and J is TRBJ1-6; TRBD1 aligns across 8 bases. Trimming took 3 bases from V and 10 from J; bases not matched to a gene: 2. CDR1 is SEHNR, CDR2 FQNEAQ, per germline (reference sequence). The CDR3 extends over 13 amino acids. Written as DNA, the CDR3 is TGTGCCAGCAGCTTGGGACAGGAATCACCCCTCCACTTT. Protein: CASSLGQESPLHF.

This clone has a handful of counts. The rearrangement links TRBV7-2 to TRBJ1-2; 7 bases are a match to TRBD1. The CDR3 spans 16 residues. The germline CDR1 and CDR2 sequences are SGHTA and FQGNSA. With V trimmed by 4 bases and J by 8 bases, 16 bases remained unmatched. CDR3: CASSSPNLSLTGGYTF. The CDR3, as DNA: TGTGCCAGCAGCTCACCAAACCTTTCGTTGACAGGGGGCTACACCTTC. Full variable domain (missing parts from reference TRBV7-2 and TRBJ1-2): GAGVSQSPSNKVTEKGKDVELRCDPISGHTALYWYRQSLGQGLEFLIYFQGNSAPDKSGLPSDRFSAERTGGSVSTLTIQRTQQEDSAVYLCASSSPNLSLTGGYTFGSGTRLTVV.

This CDR3 is CASSLNRDTEKLFF. The CDR3 coding sequence is TGTGCCAGCAGTCTTAACCGGGACACTGAAAAACTGTTTTTT. The V call is TRBV27, the J call TRBJ1-4; D perhaps matches TRBD1 (6 bases). CDR1 is MNHEY, CDR2 SMNVEV, per germline (reference sequence). V was pared by 5 bases and J by 7 bases, with 14 bases between. This CDR3 contains 14 residues.

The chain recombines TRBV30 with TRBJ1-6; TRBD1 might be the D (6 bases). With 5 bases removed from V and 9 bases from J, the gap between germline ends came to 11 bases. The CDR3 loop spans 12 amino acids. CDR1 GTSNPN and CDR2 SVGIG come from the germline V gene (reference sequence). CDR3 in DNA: TGTGCCTGGGAGGGGGTTGGTTCACCCCTCCACTTT. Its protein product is CAWEGVGSPLHF.

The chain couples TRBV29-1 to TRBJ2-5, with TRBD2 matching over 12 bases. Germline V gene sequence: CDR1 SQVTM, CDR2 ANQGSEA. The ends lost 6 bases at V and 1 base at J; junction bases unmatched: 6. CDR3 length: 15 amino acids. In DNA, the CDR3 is TGCAGCGTCACTCGACTAGCGGGGGCCCAAGAGACCCAGTACTTC. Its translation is CSVTRLAGAQETQYF.

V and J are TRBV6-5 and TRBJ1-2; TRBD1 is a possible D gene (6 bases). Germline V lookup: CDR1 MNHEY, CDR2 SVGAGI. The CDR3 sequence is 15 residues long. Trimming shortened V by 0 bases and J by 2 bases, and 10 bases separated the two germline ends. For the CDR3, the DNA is TGTGCCAGCAGTTACTCGCAACAGGGAAACTATGGCTACACCTTC. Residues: CASSYSQQGNYGYTF.

The CDR3 DNA reads TGTGCCAGCAGCTTGATACGGGACATTAACAATGAGCAGTTCTTC. Protein product: CASSLIRDINNEQFF. The chain employs TRBV6-5 and TRBJ2-1, with D maybe TRBD1 (6 bases). Germline CDR1 reads MNHEY; CDR2 reads SVGAGI. Trimming removed 6 bases from V and 5 bases from J, with 17 bases in between. This CDR3 contains 15 residues.

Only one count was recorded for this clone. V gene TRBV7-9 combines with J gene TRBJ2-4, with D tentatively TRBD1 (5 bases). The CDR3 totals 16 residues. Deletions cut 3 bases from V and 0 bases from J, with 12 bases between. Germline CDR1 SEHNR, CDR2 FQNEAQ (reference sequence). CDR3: CASSLGQLVAKNIQYF. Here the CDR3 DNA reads TGTGCCAGCAGCTTGGGGCAGTTGGTAGCCAAAAACATTCAGTACTTC.

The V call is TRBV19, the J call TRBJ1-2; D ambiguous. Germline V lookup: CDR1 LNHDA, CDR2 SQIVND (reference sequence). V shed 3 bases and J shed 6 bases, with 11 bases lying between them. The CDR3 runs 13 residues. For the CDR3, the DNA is TGTGCCAGTAGTATTGCCGGGGAGGATGGCTACACCTTC. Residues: CASSIAGEDGYTF.

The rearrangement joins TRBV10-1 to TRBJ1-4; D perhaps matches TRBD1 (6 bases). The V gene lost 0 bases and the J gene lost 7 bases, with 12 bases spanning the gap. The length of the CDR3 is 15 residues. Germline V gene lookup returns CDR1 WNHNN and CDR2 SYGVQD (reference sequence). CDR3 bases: TGCGCCAGCAGTGAGTCTGGGGGCCTGGGTGAAAAACTGTTTTTT. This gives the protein CASSESGGLGEKLFF.

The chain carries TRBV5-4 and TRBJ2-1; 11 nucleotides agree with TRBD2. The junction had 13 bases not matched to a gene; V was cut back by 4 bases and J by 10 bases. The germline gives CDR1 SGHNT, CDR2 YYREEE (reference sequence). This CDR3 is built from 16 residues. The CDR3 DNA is TGTGCCAGCAGCCTCCTCCTAGCGGGGGGAGCCTGGGAGCAGTTCTTC. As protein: CASSLLLAGGAWEQFF. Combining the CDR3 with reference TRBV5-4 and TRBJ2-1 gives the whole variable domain ETGVTQSPTHLIKTRGQQVTLRCSSQSGHNTVSWYQQALGQGPQFIFQYYREEENGRGNFPPRFSGLQFPNYSSELNVNALELDDSALYLCASSLLLAGGAWEQFFGPGTRLTVL.